This passage covers 20 T cell receptor beta chains from one sample sequenced in a study of regulatory T cells in long-lasting Graves disease. Construction of the TCR beta libraries employed iRepertoire HTBI primers in conjunction with Arm-PCR of CDR3 regions. MiXCR, run by TCRdb on the multiplex PCR reads, gives a single entry per CDR3 protein. The sample yields 450,000 or so distinct CDR3 sequences, 20% to 25% seen once. The time point here: persistent/refractory GD, antithyroid drugs over 5 years with positive TRAb. Isolated PBMC RNA provided the starting material for the TCR library. The sample was peripheral blood mononuclear cells (PBMCs), taken when the disease was refractory, from a patient treated with antithyroid drugs. The source of these receptors is a female donor with Graves disease.

Details on this clonotype: At one boundary the junction diverges from the germline segment, which might be a read error. The chain carries TRBV7-3 and TRBJ2-7, with 7 nucleotides matching TRBD2. CDR1 SGHTA and CDR2 FQGTGA come from the germline V gene. The CDR3 is 13 amino acids. CDR3 nucleotides: TGTACCAGCAGTTACGGGGGGAACTACGAGCAGTACTTC. Protein sequence: CTSSYGGNYEQYF.

This clonotype was counted a few times. V usage is TRBV6-5 and J usage is TRBJ1-1; TRBD1 is a possible D gene (5 bases). V was shortened by 1 base and J by 6 bases, with 9 bases between the two germline ends. Germline lookup yields CDR1 MNHEY and CDR2 SVGAGI. The CDR3 covers 13 residues. The CDR3 spells CASSYFSGAEAFF. DNA for the CDR3: TGTGCCAGCAGTTACTTTTCGGGGGCTGAAGCTTTCTTT.

The gene calls are TRBV29-1 and TRBJ1-2, with 7 positions matching TRBD1. Germline-derived CDR1 and CDR2 are SQVTM and ANQGSEA. V shed 4 bases and J 2 bases; nucleotides not matched to a gene: 4. CDR3 length: 13 residues. CDR3 DNA sequence: TGCAGCGTTGTTCTCAGGGGGAACTATGGCTACACCTTC. It translates to CSVVLRGNYGYTF.

A few counts support this clonotype. This chain links TRBV20-1 with TRBJ1-2, with D possibly TRBD1 on 5 matching bases. V lost 3 bases and J 8 bases, leaving 19 bases between the germline ends. Germline assignment: CDR1 DFQATT and CDR2 SNEGSKA (reference sequence). This CDR3 has 14 residues. CDR3 amino acids: CSASRPSGVRGYTF. For the CDR3, the DNA is TGCAGTGCTAGCCGCCCCTCGGGGGTTAGGGGCTACACCTTC.

The rearrangement links TRBV30 to TRBJ2-2; TRBD1 aligns across 7 bases. With 8 bases clipped from V and 4 bases from J, the junction kept 4 bases outside the gene matches. Germline V CDR1 and CDR2: GTSNPN, SVGIG (reference sequence). The length of the CDR3 is 12 residues. The CDR3 reads CAMTGLTGELFF. CDR3 nucleotides: TGTGCCATGACAGGGCTCACCGGGGAGCTGTTTTTT. The entire variable domain, with the rest obtained from reference TRBV30 and TRBJ2-2, is as follows: SQTIHQWPATLVQPVGSPLSLECTVEGTSNPNLYWYRQAAGRGLQLLFYSVGIGQISSEVPQNLSASRPQDRQFILSSKKLLLSDSGFYLCAMTGLTGELFFGEGSRLTVL.

This clonotype was observed a handful of times. A much larger clone is a single base away; this may be a read error. The chain couples TRBV6-1 to TRBJ2-7, with 8 bases lining up with TRBD1. Germline loops: CDR1 MNHNS, CDR2 SASEGT. The CDR3 totals 13 residues. V was clipped by 4 bases and J by 3 bases; unmatched bases: 2. CDR3 in DNA: TGTGCCAGCAGTGGAGACAGGGGCTACGAGCAGTACTTC. This sequence encodes CASSGDRGYEQYF.

In this sample, this clonotype turned up a few times. CDR3 bases: TGCAGTGCTAGAGACCCGACTCTTACCTCCTACGAGCAGTACTTC. It specifies CSARDPTLTSYEQYF. The rearrangement links TRBV20-1 to TRBJ2-7; D is undetermined. The germline V gene encodes CDR1 DFQATT and CDR2 SNEGSKA (reference sequence). The CDR3 is 15 amino acids. Between the trimmed V and J ends, which lost 0 bases and 0 bases, there was a span of 12 bases.

J is TRBJ2-6 and V is TRBV5-4; no firm D call. V was clipped by 5 bases and J by 0 bases, with 6 bases between them. This CDR3 contains 14 residues. Germline CDR1 reads SGHNT; CDR2 reads YYREEE (reference sequence). DNA of the CDR3: TGTGCCAGCAGGATCGACTCTGGGGCCAACGTCCTGACTTTC. Encoded protein: CASRIDSGANVLTF.

V gene TRBV7-2 combines with J gene TRBJ2-7; 10 bases fit TRBD1. V trimming: 5 bases; J trimming: 3 bases; junction bases outside the gene matches: 4. The CDR3 is 14 residues long. The germline V gene has CDR1 SGHTA and CDR2 FQGNSA. In DNA form, the CDR3 reads TGTGCCAGCAGCCGCTGGACAGGGGGCTACGAGCAGTACTTC. It is translated as CASSRWTGGYEQYF.

This chain uses TRBV4-1 with TRBJ1-6, with D unclear. V lost 3 bases and J 6 bases, leaving 15 bases between the germline ends. The CDR3 has 16 amino acids. Germline CDR1 and CDR2: MGHRA and YSYEKL. The CDR3 DNA reads as TGCGCCAGCAGCCAGGACCCCCGGGGTGGTAATTCACCCCTCCACTTT. Protein sequence: CASSQDPRGGNSPLHF.

The chain carries TRBV20-1 and TRBJ1-5; 8 bases line up with TRBD1. V lost 7 bases and J lost 4; bases outside the gene matches: 12. From germline, CDR1 is DFQATT and CDR2 SNEGSKA (reference sequence). The CDR3 runs to 15 residues. Here the CDR3 DNA reads TGCAGTGTTCCGAAAAAGACAGGGGTGAATCAGCCCCAGCATTTT. Its translation is CSVPKKTGVNQPQHF.

As for this clonotype: A much larger clone sits a single nucleotide away, making a read error possible. The chain links TRBV2 to TRBJ2-7; 7 bases map to TRBD1. Germline V gene lookup returns CDR1 SNHLY and CDR2 FYNNEI. Trimming at V came to 6 bases and at J to 7 bases, leaving 12 bases not matched to a gene. The CDR3 spans 14 residues. The CDR3 DNA is TGTGCCAGCAGGTCCGGGACAGTGGGGTCGGAGCAGTACTTC. This encodes CASRSGTVGSEQYF.

This clonotype was found once. The CDR3 does not end in the conserved phenylalanine or tryptophan, so this is likely a read error. The gene calls are TRBV27 and TRBJ2-3; D remains unclear. Trimming pared 3 bases from V and 3 bases from J, leaving 7 bases between. Germline V gene lookup returns CDR1 MNHEY and CDR2 SMNVEV (reference sequence). The length of the CDR3 is 13 residues. The CDR3 loop is CASSFARTDTQYL. The CDR3 nucleotides are TGTGCCAGCAGTTTTGCAAGAACAGATACGCAGTATCTT.

The V and J genes are TRBV7-2 and TRBJ2-7, with TRBD2 matching over 8 bases. With V trimmed by 5 bases and J by 2 bases, 11 bases remained unmatched. Germline CDR1 reads SGHTA; CDR2 reads FQGNSA. The CDR3 consists of 16 residues. The CDR3 spells CASSRRSSGLPYEQYF. As DNA, the CDR3 is TGTGCCAGCAGCCGTCGGTCTAGCGGGTTACCCTACGAGCAGTACTTC.

The V and J genes are TRBV7-2 and TRBJ2-1; a weak D match, TRBD2 (6 bases). The CDR3 is 15 amino acids. Germline CDR1 SGHTA, CDR2 FQGNSA. The V end was cut by 5 bases, the J end by 2 bases, with 13 bases between. CDR3 DNA sequence: TGTGCCAGCAGCGTATCCAGGGAGGCCTACAATGAGCAGTTCTTC. Its protein product is CASSVSREAYNEQFF.

The chain recombines TRBV20-1 with TRBJ1-5, with D possibly being TRBD1 (6 bases). The germline V gene has CDR1 DFQATT and CDR2 SNEGSKA (reference sequence). V lost 1 base, J lost 9 bases, and 13 bases lay in between. The CDR3 spans 13 residues. The DNA for the CDR3 is TGCAGTGCTAGAGTGGGGCAGGGGCGGCCCCAGCATTTT. Protein sequence: CSARVGQGRPQHF.

This clonotype was counted between two and nine times. The V gene is TRBV28, the J gene TRBJ1-5; D is uncertain. Germline CDR1 and CDR2: MDHEN and SYDVKM. Trimming stripped 3 bases from V and 5 bases from J, with 23 bases between. The CDR3 contains 18 residues. The CDR3 loop is CASSFRILSAGRDQPQHF. CDR3 DNA sequence: TGTGCCAGCAGTTTTCGGATCTTGTCGGCCGGGAGGGATCAGCCCCAGCATTTT.

The V and J genes are TRBV9 and TRBJ2-7, with D tentatively TRBD2 (5 bases). V was trimmed by 4 bases and J by 3 bases, leaving 17 bases between them. The CDR3 extends over 15 amino acids. The germline CDR1 and CDR2 sequences are SGDLS and YYNGEE. CDR3 loop: CASSFRPASNYEQYF. The CDR3 nucleotides are TGTGCCAGCAGCTTTCGCCCCGCTAGCAACTACGAGCAGTACTTC.

This clonotype was detected ten times or more. As DNA, the CDR3 is TGTGCCAGCAGTACCTACGTGGGGGCCAGCTCCTACGAGCAGTACTTC. Its translation is CASSTYVGASSYEQYF. This rearrangement joins TRBV6-1 to TRBJ2-7; D possibly corresponds to TRBD1 (6 bases). CDR1 is MNHNS and CDR2 is SASEGT in the germline V gene. The V end lost 5 bases, the J end lost 0 bases, and 17 bases lay between the germline ends. The CDR3 is 16 residues long.

The chain employs TRBV6-4 and TRBJ1-3, with 9 bases aligning to TRBD1. Germline CDR1 is MRHNA and CDR2 is SNTAGT. The trim removed 5 bases at V and 4 bases at J, leaving 15 bases unmatched. The CDR3 runs 18 residues. The CDR3 DNA reads TGTGCCAGCAGTTACCCGCCGGGACAGGGATCACACGGAAACACCATATATTTT. It translates to CASSYPPGQGSHGNTIYF.